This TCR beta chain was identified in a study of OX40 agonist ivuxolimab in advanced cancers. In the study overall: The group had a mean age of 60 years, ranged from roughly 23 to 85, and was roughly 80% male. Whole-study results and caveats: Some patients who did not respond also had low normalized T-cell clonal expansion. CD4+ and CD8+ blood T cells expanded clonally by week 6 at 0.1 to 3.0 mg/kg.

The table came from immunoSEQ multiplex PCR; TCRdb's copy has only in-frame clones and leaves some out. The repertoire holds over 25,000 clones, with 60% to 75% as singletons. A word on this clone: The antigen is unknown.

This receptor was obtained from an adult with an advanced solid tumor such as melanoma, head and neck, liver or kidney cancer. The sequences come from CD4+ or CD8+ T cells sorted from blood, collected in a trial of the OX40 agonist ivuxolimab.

CDR3 nucleotides: TGTGCCAGCAGTGCAGGTTGGGGCTACACCTTC. Translating it yields CASSAGWGYTF. The chain is built from TRBV27 and TRBJ1-2; D is unclear. Germline CDR1 is MNHEY and CDR2 is SMNVEV (reference sequence). The CDR3 totals 11 residues. The V end lost 5 bases, the J end lost 8 bases, and 9 bases lay between the germline ends.